Shown below are 30 T cell receptor beta chains from a single sample sequenced in a study of shared clonotypes between healthy human individuals. The method was immunoSEQ multiplex PCR; TCRdb's version includes in-frame clones alone and lacks a portion of them. The sample consists of about 470,000 clones, roughly 83% of them appearing once. The sample taken for sequencing was PBMCs. The receptors derive from a woman aged 40-49 years in good health. Some clones in this sample may be carry-over from other donors' samples.

This clone was seen repeatedly, ten times or more. V is TRBV6-4 and J is TRBJ2-7; D is possibly TRBD2 (6 bases). Germline V gives CDR1 MRHNA, CDR2 SNTAGT. Trimming left V 2 bases short and J 6 bases short, with 11 bases between. The CDR3 consists of 13 residues. CDR3 nucleotide sequence: TGTGCCAGCAGTGACACCCCGGAGGGCGAGCAGTACTTC. Its translation is CASSDTPEGEQYF.

This chain links TRBV25-1 with TRBJ1-2; 7 bases are shared with TRBD1. Germline V gives CDR1 MGHDK, CDR2 SYGVNS. J was trimmed by 1 base and V by 3 bases; bases with no gene match: 8. The CDR3 has 16 amino acids. The CDR3: CASSDIGTALNYGYTF. Written as DNA, the CDR3 is TGTGCCAGCAGTGACATCGGGACAGCGCTTAACTATGGCTACACCTTC.

V is TRBV18 and J is TRBJ2-3; D gene unclear. The CDR3 is 14 amino acids. Looked up from germline, CDR1 is KGHSH and CDR2 is LQKENI. V was clipped by 3 bases and J by 1 base, with 8 bases between them. In DNA, the CDR3 is TGTGCCAGCTCACCTTTACGGGGCACAGATACGCAGTATTTT. This encodes CASSPLRGTDTQYF.

The chain carries TRBV28 and TRBJ2-7; TRBD1 agrees at 9 bases. CDR1 is MDHEN, CDR2 SYDVKM, per germline. Trimming removed 4 bases from V and 2 bases from J; junction bases left unmatched: 12. The CDR3 spans 17 residues. Written as DNA, the CDR3 is TGTGCCAGCAGTTCGAGCCCAGGGACAGGGTATCCCTACGAGCAGTACTTC. Protein sequence: CASSSSPGTGYPYEQYF.

This clone was seen repeatedly, ten times or more. This chain joins TRBV29-1 and TRBJ1-2; no definite D call. CDR1 and CDR2 from the germline V gene are SQVTM and ANQGSEA. CDR3 length equals 9 residues. Trimming removed 4 bases from V and 8 bases from J, with 5 bases in between. DNA for the CDR3: TGCAGCGTTGTAAAGGGCTACACCTTC. Amino acids: CSVVKGYTF. The variable domain in full, with the rest retrieved from reference TRBV29-1 and TRBJ1-2, is SAVISQKPSRDICQRGTSLTIQCQVDSQVTMMFWYRQQPGQSLTLIATANQGSEATYESGFVIDKFPISRPNLTFSTLTVSNMSPEDSSIYLCSVVKGYTFGSGTRLTVV.

The CDR3 region is CASSWETGMNTGELFF. CDR3 in DNA: TGTGCCAGCAGCTGGGAGACAGGGATGAACACCGGGGAGCTGTTTTTT. This chain links TRBV5-5 with TRBJ2-2; 7 bases fit TRBD1. CDR1 and CDR2 (germline): SGHKS, YYEKEE (reference sequence). V shed 3 bases, J shed 1 base, and the junction held 6 bases outside the gene matches. The CDR3 has 16 residues.

This chain connects TRBV19 to TRBJ2-1, with no clear D. This CDR3 region has 18 residues. Trimming removed 1 base at V and 0 bases at J, with 16 bases between. Germline assignment: CDR1 LNHDA and CDR2 SQIVND (reference sequence). The CDR3 loop is CASSIGVRRGTSYNEQFF. The CDR3, as DNA: TGTGCCAGTAGTATAGGCGTACGGCGCGGTACCTCCTACAATGAGCAGTTCTTC.

The chain employs TRBV28 and TRBJ1-5; D remains ambiguous. Per the germline V gene, CDR1 is MDHEN and CDR2 is SYDVKM. V was clipped by 4 bases and J by 3 bases, with 7 bases between them. The CDR3 totals 13 residues. The CDR3 region has the DNA TGTGCCAGCAGTTGGGCCAACAATCAGCCCCAGCATTTT. Its translation is CASSWANNQPQHF.

In this sample, this clone turned up a few times. The V and J genes are TRBV11-3 and TRBJ2-1, with 16 bases identical to TRBD2. CDR3 length: 14 residues. With V trimmed by 5 bases and J by 10 bases, 2 bases remained unmatched. Germline CDR1 and CDR2: SGHNT and YENEEA. In DNA, the CDR3 is TGTGCCAGCAGCCGGGGACTAGCGGGAGGGGAGCAGTTCTTC. Residues: CASSRGLAGGEQFF.

The rearrangement uses TRBV7-6 and TRBJ2-2; TRBD1 matches 10 bases. The ends lost 6 bases at V and 7 bases at J; junction bases unmatched: 8. This CDR3 is 15 amino acids long. Germline assignment: CDR1 SGHVS and CDR2 FNYEAQ. The CDR3 coding sequence is TGTGCCAGCAGAGCCGGGACAGGGGTGGGCGGGGAGCTGTTTTTT. Its translation: CASRAGTGVGGELFF.

The chain recombines TRBV5-1 with TRBJ2-5, with 7 bases aligning to TRBD1. The CDR3 runs 13 residues. With 3 bases clipped from V and 2 bases from J, the junction kept 1 base outside the gene matches. Germline CDR1 is SGHRS and CDR2 is YFSETQ. As DNA, the CDR3 is TGCGCCAGCAGCTGGGACAGACAAGAGACCCAGTACTTC. Translated: CASSWDRQETQYF.

Notes on this clone: This likely stems from a read error, as it lies one base from a far larger clone. The chain couples TRBV30 to TRBJ2-5; 7 bases map to TRBD2. The CDR3 sequence is 13 residues long. Trimming at V came to 2 bases and at J to 9 bases, leaving 9 bases not matched to a gene. Germline V gene lookup returns CDR1 GTSNPN and CDR2 SVGIG (reference sequence). CDR3: CAWSHGSREAQYF. The CDR3 region has the DNA TGTGCCTGGAGTCACGGCAGTCGGGAGGCCCAGTACTTC.

The chain is built from TRBV6-5 and TRBJ1-2; D is uncertain. The CDR3 runs 12 residues. V gave up 4 bases and J gave up 4 bases, with 7 bases separating them. CDR1 is MNHEY and CDR2 is SVGAGI in the germline V gene. The CDR3 coding sequence is TGTGCCAGCAGTTCACGGTCCTATGGCTACACCTTC. Translation: CASSSRSYGYTF.

The chain is built from TRBV10-3 and TRBJ1-1; D is undetermined. The germline V gene encodes CDR1 ENHRY and CDR2 SYGVKD. The CDR3 length is 13 residues. The V end lost 3 bases, the J end lost 1 base, and 6 bases lay between the germline ends. CDR3 coding DNA: TGTGCCATCAGTGAACACCAGAACACTGAAGCTTTCTTT. Protein product: CAISEHQNTEAFF.

CDR3 region: CASSDSTITDTQYF. As DNA, the CDR3 is TGTGCCAGCAGTGATTCGACCATCACAGATACGCAGTATTTT. This chain connects TRBV2 to TRBJ2-3; D gene uncertain. Looked up from germline, CDR1 is SNHLY and CDR2 is FYNNEI. This CDR3 is built from 14 residues. Deletions cut 3 bases from V and 2 bases from J, with 9 bases between.

The V call is TRBV7-1, the J call TRBJ2-5; 12 positions agree with TRBD2. TRBV7-1 is placed among ORFs of uncertain function. This CDR3 comprises 19 residues. V shed 4 bases, J shed 1 base, and the junction held 13 bases outside the gene matches. The CDR3 DNA follows: TGTGCCAGCAGCTTAGGTGGGCGGACTAGCGGGGTTGTCCAAGAGACCCAGTACTTC. It yields the protein CASSLGGRTSGVVQETQYF.

There are many counts of this clone. CDR3: CASRSTSGRKDEQFF. The CDR3 DNA follows: TGCGCCAGCAGATCGACTAGCGGGAGGAAGGATGAGCAGTTCTTC. The chain combines TRBV10-2 with TRBJ2-1; 13 nucleotides agree with TRBD2. The ends lost 6 bases at V and 8 bases at J; junction bases unmatched: 7. CDR3 length: 15 amino acids. CDR1 and CDR2 (germline): WSHSY, SAAADI.

This clone appeared once. CDR3 nucleotides: TGTGCCTGGAACAGGGGACACCAAGAGACCCAGTACTTC. Its protein product is CAWNRGHQETQYF. This rearrangement joins TRBV30 to TRBJ2-5; 7 bases fit TRBD1. The V gene's germline CDR1 is GTSNPN and CDR2 SVGIG (reference sequence). Germline trimming cut 4 bases from V and 0 bases from J; bases unmatched to any gene: 2. This CDR3 region has 13 residues.

This clone was observed at least ten times. The rearrangement uses TRBV6-5 and TRBJ2-1; TRBD2 matches 8 bases. This CDR3 is 15 amino acids long. With V trimmed by 6 bases and J by 3 bases, 7 bases remained unmatched. Germline V CDR1 and CDR2: MNHEY, SVGAGI. The CDR3 sequence: CASRPGLEGYNEQFF. The CDR3 DNA reads TGTGCCAGCAGGCCGGGACTAGAGGGCTACAATGAGCAGTTCTTC.

J is TRBJ2-7 and V is TRBV20-1; D may be TRBD2 (5 bases). From germline, CDR1 is DFQATT and CDR2 SNEGSKA (reference sequence). CDR3 length: 11 amino acids. Trimming took 6 bases from V and 6 from J, leaving 12 bases between them. CDR3 region: CSARGVSEQYF. Here the CDR3 DNA reads TGCAGTGCCCGGGGAGTAAGCGAGCAGTACTTC.

This chain connects TRBV18 to TRBJ2-3; the D gene could be TRBD1 or TRBD2 (6 bases each). The V end lost 1 base, the J end lost 5 bases, and 16 bases lay between the germline ends. Germline CDR1 is KGHSH and CDR2 is LQKENI. The CDR3 has 16 residues. This CDR3 reads CASSPQARGRGDTQYF. In DNA, the CDR3 is TGTGCCAGCTCACCACAAGCACGGGGGCGCGGAGATACGCAGTATTTT. Drawing the rest from reference TRBV18 and TRBJ2-3, the complete variable domain is NAGVMQNPRHLVRRRGQEARLRCSPMKGHSHVYWYRQLPEEGLKFMVYLQKENIIDESGMPKERFSAEFPKEGPSILRIQQVVRGDSAAYFCASSPQARGRGDTQYFGPGTRLTVL.

The chain joins TRBV6-1 to TRBJ1-3; D remains ambiguous. Germline V CDR1 and CDR2: MNHNS, SASEGT. This CDR3 is 15 amino acids long. V dropped 6 bases and J dropped 0 bases, with 12 bases sitting between them. The CDR3 here is CASSSDAPSGNTIYF. The CDR3 DNA sequence: TGTGCCAGCAGCAGCGATGCCCCCTCTGGAAACACCATATATTTT.

The CDR3 coding sequence is TGTGCCTGGAGGTCGGGACGACTTAGCAATCAGCCCCAGCATTTT. Translated, it gives CAWRSGRLSNQPQHF. The chain has TRBV30 and TRBJ1-5; D might be TRBD1 (5 bases). Trimming removed 3 bases at V and 0 bases at J, with 12 bases between. Germline lookup yields CDR1 GTSNPN and CDR2 SVGIG (reference sequence). This CDR3 has 15 residues.

This chain uses TRBV4-1 with TRBJ1-2; D not certain. With 0 bases removed from V and 9 bases from J, the gap between germline ends came to 14 bases. Germline CDR1 is MGHRA and CDR2 is YSYEKL. The CDR3 is made up of 14 amino acids. The CDR3, as DNA: TGCGCCAGCAGCCAAGACTGGCAGGTCGGTCGCTACACCTTC. This codes for CASSQDWQVGRYTF.

This clone was detected only a few times. CDR3 amino acids: CASSPGQGGENEQFF. CDR3 coding DNA: TGTGCCAGCTCACCCGGACAGGGGGGGGAAAATGAGCAGTTCTTC. The chain combines TRBV18 with TRBJ2-1; TRBD1 matches at 10 bases. The J segment lost 7 bases and the V segment lost 3 bases, leaving 6 bases of the junction unmatched. Per the germline V gene, CDR1 is KGHSH and CDR2 is LQKENI. CDR3 length equals 15 residues.

About this clone itself: This sequence is one base from a far larger clone and is likely a read error. The same CDR3 arises from other DNA sequences in this sample as well. The genes are TRBV29-1 and TRBJ2-5, with a possible D match to TRBD1 (6 bases). V was trimmed by 7 bases and J by 1 base, leaving 10 bases between them. Germline-derived CDR1 and CDR2 are SQVTM and ANQGSEA. There are 12 residues in the CDR3. CDR3 sequence: CSGGTTQETQYF. The CDR3 nucleotides are TGCAGCGGGGGGACAACCCAAGAGACCCAGTACTTC.

The chain combines TRBV5-1 with TRBJ2-3; 7 nucleotides align to TRBD2. CDR1 and CDR2 from the germline V gene are SGHRS and YFSETQ. With V trimmed by 5 bases and J by 4 bases, 7 bases remained unmatched. The length of the CDR3 is 14 residues. CDR3 in DNA: TGCGCCAGCAGGAGGGAGGGAGGGGCAGATACGCAGTATTTT. This encodes CASRREGGADTQYF.

Ten or more counts support this clone. V gene TRBV7-2 combines with J gene TRBJ2-5, with 9 bases lining up with TRBD1. Trimming took 1 base from V and 2 from J; bases not matched to a gene: 2. CDR3 length: 15 amino acids. Looked up from germline, CDR1 is SGHTA and CDR2 is FQGNSA. The CDR3 DNA sequence: TGTGCCAGCAGCTTAGGGGGGACAGGGCAAGAGACCCAGTACTTC. Translation gives CASSLGGTGQETQYF.

The table lists this clone with a count of one. V is TRBV7-9 and J is TRBJ2-2, with a weak D call TRBD1 (6 bases). This CDR3 comprises 18 residues. Between the trimmed V and J ends, which lost 7 bases and 1 base, there was a span of 22 bases. Germline CDR1 and CDR2: SEHNR and FQNEAQ (reference sequence). CDR3 sequence: CASIADRSPSLNTGELFF. In nucleotides, the CDR3 is TGTGCCAGCATCGCAGACAGGAGCCCCTCTTTGAACACCGGGGAGCTGTTTTTT.

This clone was counted between two and nine times. V usage is TRBV7-9 and J usage is TRBJ2-4; no reliable D call. The CDR3 has 12 residues. CDR1 and CDR2 from the germline V gene are SEHNR and FQNEAQ (reference sequence). V lost 6 bases to trimming and J lost 3 bases, with 6 bases between them. CDR3 residues: CASSGVKNIQYF. The CDR3 region has the DNA TGTGCCAGCAGTGGTGTCAAAAACATTCAGTACTTC.